One sample yielded the 4 T cell receptor beta chains listed below, sequenced in a study of beta chain features in type 1 diabetes. Study-wide results and limits: All four CD4+ subsets from Type 1 diabetes patients carried moderately but significantly shorter TCRB CDR3s.

Expressed TCRB transcripts were sequenced after all isolated RNA was converted to cDNA. TCRdb's table, derived via immunoSEQ multiplex PCR, lists solely in-frame clones and lacks some. The table lists hundreds of thousands of clones, around 15% of them singletons. No antigen is known for these receptors. The sample consisted of naive CD4+ T cells from blood. These TCRs come from a man younger than 35 with type 1 diabetes.

The chain employs TRBV7-2 and TRBJ2-1; no clear D. Trimming took off 2 bases at V and 8 bases at J, with 13 bases between the two ends. The CDR3 runs to 14 residues. Germline CDR1 and CDR2: SGHTA and FQGNSA. The CDR3 protein is CASSLKIGFDEQFF. The CDR3 DNA follows: TGTGCCAGCAGCTTAAAGATTGGGTTTGATGAGCAGTTCTTC.

Notes on this clone: Other DNA sequences of this sample code for an identical CDR3. The chain carries TRBV2 and TRBJ2-3, with 7 nucleotides matching TRBD1. The CDR3 has 13 residues. The germline V gene encodes CDR1 SNHLY and CDR2 FYNNEI. The ends lost 6 bases at V and 1 base at J; junction bases unmatched: 1. The CDR3 DNA is TGTGCCAGCAGCGGACAGGGCACAGATACGCAGTATTTT. The encoded protein is CASSGQGTDTQYF.

This chain joins TRBV10-3 and TRBJ1-2; TRBD1 is a possible D gene (6 bases). Trimming stripped 0 bases from V and 1 base from J, with 9 bases between. The CDR3 totals 15 residues. CDR1 ENHRY and CDR2 SYGVKD come from the germline V gene. Written as DNA, the CDR3 is TGTGCCATCAGTGAGTCACCAGGGGATAACTATGGCTACACCTTC. Its translation: CAISESPGDNYGYTF.

The genes are TRBV10-3 and TRBJ1-1; 8 nucleotides agree with TRBD1. Germline assignment: CDR1 ENHRY and CDR2 SYGVKD. This CDR3 has 15 residues. Germline trimming cut 4 bases from V and 3 bases from J; bases unmatched to any gene: 7. The CDR3 protein is CAISAPDREHTEAFF. The CDR3 nucleotides read TGTGCCATCAGTGCCCCGGACAGGGAGCACACTGAAGCTTTCTTT.